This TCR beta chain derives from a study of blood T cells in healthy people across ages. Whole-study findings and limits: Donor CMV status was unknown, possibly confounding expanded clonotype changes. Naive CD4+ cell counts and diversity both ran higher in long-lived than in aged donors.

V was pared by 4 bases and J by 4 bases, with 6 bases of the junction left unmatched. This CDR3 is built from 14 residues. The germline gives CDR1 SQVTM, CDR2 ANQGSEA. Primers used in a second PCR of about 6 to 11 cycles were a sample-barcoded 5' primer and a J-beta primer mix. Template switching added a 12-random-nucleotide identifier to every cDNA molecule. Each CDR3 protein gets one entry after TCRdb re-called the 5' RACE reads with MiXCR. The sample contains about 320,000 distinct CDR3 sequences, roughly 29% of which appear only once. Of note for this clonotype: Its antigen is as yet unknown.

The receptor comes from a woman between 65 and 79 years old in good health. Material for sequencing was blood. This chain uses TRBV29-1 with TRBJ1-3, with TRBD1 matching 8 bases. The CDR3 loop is CSVVPTGVGNTIYF. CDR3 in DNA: TGCAGCGTTGTCCCGACAGGGGTGGGAAACACCATATATTTT. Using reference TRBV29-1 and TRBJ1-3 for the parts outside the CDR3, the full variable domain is SAVISQKPSRDICQRGTSLTIQCQVDSQVTMMFWYRQQPGQSLTLIATANQGSEATYESGFVIDKFPISRPNLTFSTLTVSNMSPEDSSIYLCSVVPTGVGNTIYFGEGSWLTVV.